This T cell receptor beta chain was obtained from a study of T cells after yellow fever vaccination. Germline V lookup: CDR1 KGHDR, CDR2 SFDVKD. The CDR3 covers 15 residues. The V and J ends lost 5 bases and 5 bases, in that order; junction bases with no gene match: 10. About this clonotype: Its antigen is as yet unknown.

Study results and caveats: Abundant clonotypes from the bulk population could get into FACS-sorted repertoires as contaminants. Clonotypes shared by both compartments, CD4 and CD8, made up a small share.

5'RACE template switching added a universal primer site and UMIs to TCR cDNA. Each CDR3 protein is one row after TCRdb ran MiXCR on the 5' RACE reads. The sample has around 610,000 distinct CDR3 sequences, approximately 13% seen once. The receptor comes from a man aged 30-40 years who received the YFV17D yellow fever vaccine. The rearrangement uses TRBV24-1 and TRBJ2-5, with 7 nucleotides matching TRBD1. The source was PBMCs, collected on the day of the yellow fever booster vaccination. The CDR3 here is CATSVSTGTAETQYF. The CDR3, as DNA: TGTGCCACCAGTGTCTCGACCGGGACAGCCGAGACCCAGTACTTC.